This entry lists 19 T cell receptor beta chains sequenced from one sample in a study of Graves' ophthalmopathy and Graves' hyperthyroidism. The authors amplified TCR beta CDR3 regions, and they did so from RNA transcripts for repertoire sequencing. First-round RT-PCR employed HTBI primers, with a second-round multiplex PCR after it. TCRdb called the multiplex PCR reads again in MiXCR, with one record for every CDR3 protein. The sample carries about 200,000 distinct CDR3 sequences, just under 30% recorded once. Sequencing was performed on peripheral blood. The receptors originated from a man between 50 and 59 years old with Graves' ophthalmopathy.

This rearrangement joins TRBV28 to TRBJ1-3; weak D call: TRBD1 (5 bases). Germline V gives CDR1 MDHEN, CDR2 SYDVKM. This CDR3 contains 14 residues. The V end lost 7 bases, the J end lost 0 bases, and 10 bases lay between the germline ends. The CDR3 sequence is CASKGSYSGNTIYF. The CDR3 nucleotides are TGTGCCAGCAAGGGGAGTTACTCTGGAAACACCATATATTTT. Drawing the rest from reference TRBV28 and TRBJ1-3, the complete variable domain is DVKVTQSSRYLVKRTGEKVFLECVQDMDHENMFWYRQDPGLGLRLIYFSYDVKMKEKGDIPEGYSVSREKKERFSLILESASTNQTSMYLCASKGSYSGNTIYFGEGSWLTVV.

This clonotype has at least ten counts. The chain employs TRBV28 and TRBJ2-7; D may be TRBD1 or TRBD2 (5 bases each). The CDR3 contains 16 residues. Germline CDR1 MDHEN, CDR2 SYDVKM. Between the trimmed V and J ends, which lost 3 bases and 3 bases, there was a span of 18 bases. In nucleotides, the CDR3 is TGTGCCAGCAGTTTCGGGACCCTTAAAAACTTCTACGAGCAGTACTTC. Translation gives CASSFGTLKNFYEQYF.

The chain couples TRBV28 to TRBJ1-5, with 9 bases fitting TRBD1. CDR1 and CDR2 from the germline V gene are MDHEN and SYDVKM. The CDR3 is made up of 16 amino acids. J was trimmed by 5 bases and V by 5 bases; bases with no gene match: 10. The DNA for the CDR3 is TGTGCCAGCAGTGCAGACCGGGACAGGGAGCATCAGCCCCAGCATTTT. It codes for CASSADRDREHQPQHF.

In its sample, this clonotype was seen a few times. The chain links TRBV6-5 to TRBJ1-2; D gene unclear. The CDR3 is 13 residues long. Looked up from germline, CDR1 is MNHEY and CDR2 is SVGAGI. The V and J ends lost 0 bases and 3 bases respectively, with 5 bases between them. The CDR3 coding sequence is TGTGCCAGCAGTTACTCGGCAGACTATGGCTACACCTTC. Amino acid sequence: CASSYSADYGYTF.

In its sample, this clonotype was seen many times. V is TRBV27 and J is TRBJ2-7; D tentatively reads TRBD1 or TRBD2 (5 bases each). Germline V gene lookup returns CDR1 MNHEY and CDR2 SMNVEV (reference sequence). Trimming pared 2 bases from V and 1 base from J, leaving 12 bases between. This CDR3 contains 15 residues. This chain's CDR3 is CASSLLGGSSYEQYF. The CDR3 bases are TGTGCCAGCAGTTTACTTGGGGGATCTTCCTACGAGCAGTACTTC.

This clonotype came up a few times. This could be a read error, since a much larger clone is one nucleotide away. The chain links TRBV6-5 to TRBJ2-7; tentatively, D is TRBD2 (6 bases). CDR1 is MNHEY and CDR2 is SVGAGI in the germline V gene. The CDR3 spans 15 residues. The CDR3 nucleotides read TGTGCCAGCAGTTACTCCGAACTAGCTTTGTACGAGCAGTGCTTC. Its protein product is CASSYSELALYEQCF.

V is TRBV6-5 and J is TRBJ2-7; D perhaps matches TRBD2 (5 bases). This CDR3 comprises 16 residues. Trimming took 2 bases from V and 3 from J, leaving 17 bases between them. The germline V gene has CDR1 MNHEY and CDR2 SVGAGI. The CDR3 DNA reads TGTGCCAGCAGTTACCCAGTTGGTGTAGCGAGCTACGAGCAGTACTTC. Protein sequence: CASSYPVGVASYEQYF.

The genes are TRBV20-1 and TRBJ2-7; 12 bases are a match to TRBD2. Trimming removed 6 bases from V and 3 bases from J; junction bases left unmatched: 12. Germline V gene lookup returns CDR1 DFQATT and CDR2 SNEGSKA (reference sequence). The CDR3 consists of 16 residues. The CDR3 is CSATTSSGRGNYEQYF. In nucleotides, the CDR3 is TGCAGTGCCACCACCTCTAGCGGGAGGGGGAACTACGAGCAGTACTTC.

This clonotype was found many times. The V and J genes are TRBV6-5 and TRBJ2-7; 7 bases are a match to TRBD1. After removal of 4 bases from V and 2 bases from J, the junction contained 11 bases not matched to a gene. The CDR3 covers 16 residues. CDR1 is MNHEY, CDR2 SVGAGI, per germline. The CDR3 nucleotides are TGTGCCAGCAGTTCCCCACGGACAGGATTGGCCTACGAGCAGTACTTC. Translated: CASSSPRTGLAYEQYF.

This clonotype was observed at least ten times. This rearrangement joins TRBV2 to TRBJ2-5; TRBD2 matches at 9 bases. This CDR3 is 17 amino acids long. The V gene end was trimmed by 2 bases and the J gene end by 3 bases; junction bases not matched to a gene: 10. Per the germline V gene, CDR1 is SNHLY and CDR2 is FYNNEI. The CDR3 DNA reads as TGTGCCAGCAGTGAAAATCGGCGGACTAGCGAAAAAGAGACCCAGTACTTC. It translates to CASSENRRTSEKETQYF.

This clonotype was recorded at least ten times. The chain links TRBV11-2 to TRBJ2-5, with D maybe TRBD1 (8 bases). Germline V gene data show CDR1 as SGHAT and CDR2 as FQNNGV. V gave up 2 bases and J gave up 4 bases, with 14 bases separating them. This CDR3 has 15 residues. The CDR3 DNA reads as TGTGCCAGCAGCTTACCACAGGGGGGGCTAGAGACCCAGTACTTC. This translates into CASSLPQGGLETQYF.

This clonotype was seen ten or more times. The rearrangement links TRBV7-2 to TRBJ2-7; D is unresolved. V lost 1 base and J lost 0, with 13 bases in between. The CDR3 length is 16 residues. Germline-derived CDR1 and CDR2 are SGHTA and FQGNSA. DNA for the CDR3: TGTGCCAGCAGCTTAGGGGCCCTCCTCAGCTCCTACGAGCAGTACTTC. It specifies CASSLGALLSSYEQYF.

In its sample, this clonotype was seen many times. At one boundary the junction diverges from the germline segment, which might be a read error. This chain joins TRBV27 and TRBJ2-5; D possibly corresponds to TRBD2 (5 bases). This CDR3 region has 14 residues. CDR1 and CDR2 from the germline V gene are MNHEY and SMNVEV (reference sequence). CDR3 bases: TGTGCCAGCGGTTTGTCCCTCCGGGGTGAGACCCAGTACTTC. Translated, it gives CASGLSLRGETQYF.

This clonotype was recorded at least ten times. The rearrangement uses TRBV28 and TRBJ1-6, with a possible D match to TRBD1 (5 bases). The CDR3 has 15 residues. CDR1 MDHEN and CDR2 SYDVKM come from the germline V gene. Trimming shortened V by 3 bases and J by 5 bases, and 11 bases separated the two germline ends. The CDR3 region has the DNA TGTGCCAGCAGTTTTGGGACGGACAATAATTCACCCCTCCACTTT. This sequence encodes CASSFGTDNNSPLHF.

This clonotype was counted ten times or more. CDR3 nucleotide sequence: TGTGCCAGCAGTCAGCCTCCGGGACCCCAGTACTTC. Its protein is CASSQPPGPQYF. The chain recombines TRBV6-1 with TRBJ2-7; D is perhaps TRBD1 or TRBD2 (5 bases each). The germline V gene has CDR1 MNHNS and CDR2 SASEGT. The CDR3 has 12 amino acids. Trimming cost V 5 bases and J 10 bases, with 15 bases left between them.

This clonotype was detected ten times or more. The CDR3 DNA reads as TGTGCCAGCAGTTACGACGCGGGAGGATGGACCGGGGAGCTGTTTTTT. Translation gives CASSYDAGGWTGELFF. This chain joins TRBV6-5 and TRBJ2-2, with 8 positions matching TRBD2. Germline-derived CDR1 and CDR2 are MNHEY and SVGAGI. The CDR3 consists of 16 residues. The ends lost 2 bases at V and 5 bases at J; junction bases unmatched: 7.

This clonotype was counted at least ten times. This chain links TRBV11-2 with TRBJ1-2; D is undetermined. The germline CDR1 and CDR2 sequences are SGHAT and FQNNGV. The V end lost 1 base, the J end lost 8 bases, and 11 bases lay between the germline ends. CDR3 length: 13 amino acids. The CDR3: CASSLGGVGGYTF. CDR3 sequence (DNA): TGTGCCAGCAGCTTAGGCGGGGTTGGCGGCTACACCTTC. The full variable domain, its missing parts supplied by reference TRBV11-2 and TRBJ1-2, is EAGVAQSPRYKIIEKRQSVAFWCNPISGHATLYWYQQILGQGPKLLIQFQNNGVVDDSQLPKDRFSAERLKGVDSTLKIQPAKLEDSAVYLCASSLGGVGGYTFGSGTRLTVV.

CDR3: CASRPRTGNTEAFF. For the CDR3, the DNA is TGTGCCAGCAGACCACGGACGGGGAACACTGAAGCTTTCTTT. The chain recombines TRBV12-3 or TRBV12-4 with TRBJ1-1; no clear D gene. The CDR3 is made up of 14 amino acids. The V gene lost 6 bases and the J gene lost 1 base, with 12 bases spanning the gap.

The chain uses TRBV20-1 and TRBJ2-5; D possibly corresponds to TRBD1 (6 bases). Germline assignment: CDR1 DFQATT and CDR2 SNEGSKA (reference sequence). Trimming took 0 bases from V and 5 from J, leaving 13 bases between them. This CDR3 has 14 amino acids. CDR3: CSARDRGWGETQYF. CDR3 DNA sequence: TGCAGTGCTAGAGATAGGGGGTGGGGGGAGACCCAGTACTTC.